This T cell receptor (beta chain) was obtained from a study of blood T cell repertoires in COVID-19. Across the whole study: The study drew acute and convalescent COVID-19 samples from the United States, Italy and Spain.

Produced via immunoSEQ multiplex PCR; TCRdb's table is partial and in-frame only. The sample lists some 200,000 clones; 84% were seen once. The V gene's germline CDR1 is DFQATT and CDR2 SNEGSKA (reference sequence). This CDR3 is 13 amino acids long. V gave up 3 bases and J gave up 4 bases, with 10 bases separating them. The chain joins TRBV20-1 to TRBJ1-5; D might be TRBD1 (6 bases). The clonotype comes from an elderly woman with COVID-19, enrolled during active disease. What was sequenced was peripheral blood. CDR3 coding DNA: TGCAGTGCTAGTTTGGGGGCGAATCAGCCCCAGCATTTT. Its translation is CSASLGANQPQHF.